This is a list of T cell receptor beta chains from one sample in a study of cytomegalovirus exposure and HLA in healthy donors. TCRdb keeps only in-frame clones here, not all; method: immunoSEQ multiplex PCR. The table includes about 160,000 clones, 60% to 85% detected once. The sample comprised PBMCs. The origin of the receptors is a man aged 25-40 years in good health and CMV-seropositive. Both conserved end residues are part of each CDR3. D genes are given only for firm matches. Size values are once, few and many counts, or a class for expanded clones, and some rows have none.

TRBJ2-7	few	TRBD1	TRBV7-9	TGTGCCAGCAGCCTTAGACAGGACAGGAACGAGCAGTACTTC	CASSLRQDRNEQYF
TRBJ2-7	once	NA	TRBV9	TGTGCCAGCAGCGAGGGAGGGGGATCCTCCTACGAGCAGTACTTC	CASSEGGGSSYEQYF
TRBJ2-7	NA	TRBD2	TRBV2	TGTGCCAGCAGTGAACTTAGCGGGGGTTACGAGCAGTACTTC	CASSELSGGYEQYF
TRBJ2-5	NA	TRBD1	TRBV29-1	TGCAGCGTTGATGGTTCGAGACAGGGGGGGGAGACCCAGTACTTC	CSVDGSRQGGETQYF
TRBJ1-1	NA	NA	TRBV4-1	TGCGCCAGCAGCCACCCCCAGGGGTTTTACACTGAAGCTTTCTTT	CASSHPQGFYTEAFF
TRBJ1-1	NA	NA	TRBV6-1	TGTGCCAGCAGTGGGACAGAGAACACTGAAGCTTTCTTT	CASSGTENTEAFF
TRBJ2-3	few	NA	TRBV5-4	TGTGCCAGCCGCCGGGACACCCAAGCCGGAGATACGCAGTATTTT	CASRRDTQAGDTQYF
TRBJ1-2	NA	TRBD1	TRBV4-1	TGCGCCAGCAGCCTAGGAGACAGGGGTCGGGGCTACACCTTC	CASSLGDRGRGYTF
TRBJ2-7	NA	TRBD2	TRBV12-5	TGTGCTAGTGGCCCACGGGTAGCGGGCTGCTCCTACGAGCAGTACTTC	CASGPRVAGCSYEQYF
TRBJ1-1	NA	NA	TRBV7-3	TGTGCCAGCAGCTTAACCCCGGGAGTGAACACTGAAGCTTTCTTT	CASSLTPGVNTEAFF
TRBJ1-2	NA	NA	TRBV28	TGTGCCAGCAGCCGGGAGGGGATTGGAATCTATGGCTACACCTTC	CASSREGIGIYGYTF
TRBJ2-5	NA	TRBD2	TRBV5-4	TGTGCCAGCAGTCCCGCCCCCCCCGGCGGGGGGAGGCAAGAGACCCAGTACTTC	CASSPAPPGGGRQETQYF
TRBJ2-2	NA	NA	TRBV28	TGTGCCAGCAGTTACAGGGTCATCACCGGGGAGCTGTTTTTT	CASSYRVITGELFF
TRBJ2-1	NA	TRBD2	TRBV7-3	TGTGCCAGCAGCCCGGCGGGCGGGGGGGCCTACAATGAGCAGTTCTTC	CASSPAGGGAYNEQFF
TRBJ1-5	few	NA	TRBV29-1	TGCAGCACAATGGGGGGAGATGGACAGCCCCAGCATTTT	CSTMGGDGQPQHF
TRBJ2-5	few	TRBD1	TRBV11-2	TGTGCCAGCAGCTTAGGGGGGGACAGGGCGTCAGAGACCCAGTACTTC	CASSLGGDRASETQYF
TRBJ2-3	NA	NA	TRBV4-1	TGCGCCAGCAGCCAAGAGATCAGGGCGGCAGATACGCAGTATTTT	CASSQEIRAADTQYF
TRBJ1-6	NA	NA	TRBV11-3	TGTGCCAGCAGCACGGGTCTTAATTCACCCCTCCACTTT	CASSTGLNSPLHF
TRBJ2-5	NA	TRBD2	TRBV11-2	TGTGCCAGCAGCCGAGCTAGCGGGGGGGCCTCAGAGACCCAGTACTTC	CASSRASGGASETQYF
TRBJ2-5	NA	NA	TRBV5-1	TGCGCCAGCAGCTTGGCCGGGGGATCCCAAGAGACCCAGTACTTC	CASSLAGGSQETQYF
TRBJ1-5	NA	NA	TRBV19	TGTGCCAGTAGTTGGGGGGGGACAAGCAATCAGCCCCAGCATTTT	CASSWGGTSNQPQHF
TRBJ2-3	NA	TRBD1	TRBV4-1	TGCGCCAGCAGCCGATTCGGACAGGGGGCTTTAGATACGCAGTATTTT	CASSRFGQGALDTQYF
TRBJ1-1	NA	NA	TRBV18	TGTGCCAGCTACCAAGAGGTACAGAACACTGAAGCTTTCTTT	CASYQEVQNTEAFF
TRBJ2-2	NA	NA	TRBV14	TGTGCCTCCTCTTGGGGCGGGAACACCGGGGAGCTGTTTTTT	CASSWGGNTGELFF
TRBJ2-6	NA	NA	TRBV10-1	TGCGCCAGCAGCGGGGGCTCTGGGGCCAACGTCCTGACTTTC	CASSGGSGANVLTF
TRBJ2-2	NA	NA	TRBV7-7	TGTGCCAGCAGCCCTACGAACACCGGGGAGCTGTTTTTT	CASSPTNTGELFF
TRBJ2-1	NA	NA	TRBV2	TGTGCCAGCAGTACACAGGGTAAAGACAATGAGCAGTTCTTC	CASSTQGKDNEQFF
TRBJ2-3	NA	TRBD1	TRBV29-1	TGCAGCGCCCAGACAGGGGCGAGCACAGATACGCAGTATTTT	CSAQTGASTDTQYF
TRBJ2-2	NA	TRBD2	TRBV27	TGTGCCAGCAGTTCCCCTCGGACTAGCGGGGGTTCCGCGAACACCGGGGAGCTGTTTTTT	CASSSPRTSGGSANTGELFF
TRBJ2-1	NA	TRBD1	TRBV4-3	TGCGCCAGCAGCCAAGGGACGGGACAGGGGAATGAGCAGTTCTTC	CASSQGTGQGNEQFF
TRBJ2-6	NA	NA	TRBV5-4	TGTGCCAGCAGCGGGGGACAACCCTCTGGGGCCAACGTCCTGACTTTC	CASSGGQPSGANVLTF
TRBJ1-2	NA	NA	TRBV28	TGTGCCAGCAGTTATGGGTTAGGGACTGCCTCTGGCTACACCTTC	CASSYGLGTASGYTF
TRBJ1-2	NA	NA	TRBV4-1	TGCGCCAGCAGCCCTGAAGGGGCCGACTATGGCTACACCTTC	CASSPEGADYGYTF
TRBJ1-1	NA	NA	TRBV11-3	TGTGCCAGCAGCTTAGGGCCGAACACTGAAGCTTTCTTT	CASSLGPNTEAFF
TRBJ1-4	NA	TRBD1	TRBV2	TGTGCCAGCAGTAGAACAGGGGGCGGGCGAGAAAAACTGTTTTTT	CASSRTGGGREKLFF
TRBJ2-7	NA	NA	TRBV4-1	TGCGCCAGCAGCCAGGACAGCCCAAGCGAGCAGTACTTC	CASSQDSPSEQYF
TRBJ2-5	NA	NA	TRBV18	TGTGCCAGCTCACCCGCGGGGGCTGAGACCCAGTACTTC	CASSPAGAETQYF
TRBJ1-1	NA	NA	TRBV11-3	TGTGCCAGCAGCTTAGATCCGGACAGCGAAGCTTTCTTT	CASSLDPDSEAFF
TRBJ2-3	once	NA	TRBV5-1	TGCGCCAGCAGCGCCGCTCTAGTTCCACACACAGATACGCAGTATTTT	CASSAALVPHTDTQYF
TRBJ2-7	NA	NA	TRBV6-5	TGTGCCAGCAGTTACTCGATGATCAGCTACGAGCAGTACTTC	CASSYSMISYEQYF
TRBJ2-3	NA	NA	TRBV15	TGTGCCACCAGCAGAGATCAGTTTGGGGACAAATTCACAGATACGCAGTATTTT	CATSRDQFGDKFTDTQYF
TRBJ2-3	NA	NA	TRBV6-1	TGTGCCAGCAGTGAAGTACAGATTGGCACAGATACGCAGTATTTT	CASSEVQIGTDTQYF
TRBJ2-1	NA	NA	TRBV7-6	TGTGCCAGCAGCTTAATCGACACGAGCTCCTACAATGAGCAGTTCTTC	CASSLIDTSSYNEQFF
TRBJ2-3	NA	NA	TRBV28	TGTGCCAGCAGTTTCCTTACAGGGATGAGGGGACCAGATACGCAGTATTTT	CASSFLTGMRGPDTQYF
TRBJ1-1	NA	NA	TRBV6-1	TGTGCCAGCACAAGCCGTTTGAACACTGAAGCTTTCTTT	CASTSRLNTEAFF
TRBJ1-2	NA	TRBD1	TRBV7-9	TGTGCCAGCAGCCCGCTATGGACAGGGGACAATGGCTACACCTTC	CASSPLWTGDNGYTF
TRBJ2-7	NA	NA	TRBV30	TGTGCCTGGAGGGGGGGTTTCTACGAGCAGTACTTC	CAWRGGFYEQYF
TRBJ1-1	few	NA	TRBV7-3	TGTGCCAGCAGCCCCCCAGGGTCCACTGAAGCTTTCTTT	CASSPPGSTEAFF
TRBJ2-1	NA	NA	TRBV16	TGTGCCAGCAGCCAATTCGGCAATGAGCAGTTCTTC	CASSQFGNEQFF
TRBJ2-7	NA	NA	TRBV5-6	TGTGCCAGCAGCGGGGTAAACAGGGACAACCTTGGCAAGCAGTACTTC	CASSGVNRDNLGKQYF
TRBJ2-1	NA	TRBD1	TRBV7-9	TGTGCCAGCAGCGGGACAGGGGTTGAGCAGTTCTTC	CASSGTGVEQFF
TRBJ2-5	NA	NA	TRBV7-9	TGTGCCAGCAGCCGACAGTGGACCCAGTACTTC	CASSRQWTQYF
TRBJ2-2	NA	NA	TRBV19	TGTGCCAGTAGTAACAGGCCGGCGGGGACCGGGGAGCTGTTTTTT	CASSNRPAGTGELFF
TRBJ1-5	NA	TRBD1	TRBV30	TGTGCCTGGAGTGCCGGACAGGGCAGTCAGCCCCAGCATTTT	CAWSAGQGSQPQHF